This T cell receptor (beta chain) was sequenced in a study of breast tumors, draining lymph nodes, adjacent tissues. This CDR3 comprises 15 residues. Trimming took 5 bases from V and 5 from J; bases not matched to a gene: 6. The V gene's germline CDR1 is SGHVS and CDR2 FNYEAQ. One entry per CDR3 protein results from TCRdb running MiXCR on the multiplex PCR reads. The sample shows about 12,000 distinct CDR3 sequences, roughly 72% of them seen only once. The rearrangement links TRBV7-6 to TRBJ2-1; 10 bases fit TRBD2. Material for sequencing was tumor-adjacent breast tissue. The receptor was derived from a female donor with breast cancer. Some clones in this sample may be carry-over from other donors' samples. CDR3 protein: CASSLTSGANNEQFF. The CDR3 region has the DNA TGTGCCAGCAGCCTAACTAGCGGGGCCAACAATGAGCAGTTCTTC.